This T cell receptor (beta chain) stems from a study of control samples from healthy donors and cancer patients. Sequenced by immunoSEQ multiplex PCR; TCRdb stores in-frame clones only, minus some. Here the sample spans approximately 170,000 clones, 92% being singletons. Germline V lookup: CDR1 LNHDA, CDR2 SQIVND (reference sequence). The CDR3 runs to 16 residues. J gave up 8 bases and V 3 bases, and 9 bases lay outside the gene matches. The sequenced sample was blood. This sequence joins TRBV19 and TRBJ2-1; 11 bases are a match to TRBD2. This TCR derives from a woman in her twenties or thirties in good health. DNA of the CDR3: TGTGCCAGTAGTATCCCCAAGGCTAGCGGGAGGCATGAGCAGTTCTTC. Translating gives CASSIPKASGRHEQFF.